This T cell receptor beta chain was obtained from a study of blood T cells in healthy people across ages. General study findings and limits: TCR beta diversity was tightly associated with the proportion of naive T cells. In the absence of known donor CMV status, changes in expanded clonotypes were possibly confounded.

For the second PCR, which ran for 7 to 11 cycles, a sample-barcoded 5' primer and a J-beta primer mix were used. The authors tagged each cDNA molecule using a template-switch adaptor with 12 random nucleotides. TCRdb analysed the 5' RACE reads with MiXCR anew, one entry per CDR3 protein. This table holds around 800,000 distinct CDR3 sequences, roughly 53% found once. Approximately 9.6 milliliters of peripheral blood were drawn from each donor into EDTA-treated tubes. As to this clonotype: What it binds is not known.

Germline V gives CDR1 SGHDT, CDR2 YYEEEE. This CDR3 is 17 amino acids long. Germline trimming cut 1 base from V and 5 bases from J; bases unmatched to any gene: 6. The chain combines TRBV5-6 with TRBJ2-2, with 12 bases fitting TRBD2. The sample comprised blood. This clonotype originated in an elderly man in good health. The CDR3 DNA reads TGTGCCAGCAGCTTGCGGACTAGCGGGGCCGGGACCGGGGAGCTGTTTTTT. Its translation: CASSLRTSGAGTGELFF.